Listed below are T cell receptor beta chains from one sample, sequenced in a study of blood T cell repertoires in COVID-19. Measured with immunoSEQ multiplex PCR; TCRdb has only the in-frame clones, and not every one. This repertoire shows some 190,000 clones, around 85% found once; its top ten account for 5.5% to 8%. The sample comprised peripheral blood. The receptors shown here come from a man older than 75 with COVID-19, enrolled during active disease. CDR3s include the opening cysteine and the closing phenylalanine or tryptophan. A D gene is named only where the DNA matches it firmly. Size tells how often a clone was seen (once, few, many) or the class of an expanded clone, and some rows leave it out.

d_gene	v_gene	abundance	j_gene	CDR3nt	CDR3aa
NA	TRBV5-1	NA	TRBJ2-1	TGCGCCAGCAGCTTGTTGTCGGGGAATGAGCAGTTCTTC	CASSLLSGNEQFF
NA	TRBV6-6	once	TRBJ1-1	TGTGCCAGCAGTTTTTCTGTGAACACTGAAGCTTTCTTT	CASSFSVNTEAFF
NA	TRBV9	NA	TRBJ2-7	TGTGCCAGCAGCGTAGGCCCCTACGGAGACGAGCAGTACTTC	CASSVGPYGDEQYF
TRBD1	TRBV6-6	once	TRBJ1-5	TGTGCCAGCAACAAATTACAGGGGGACAGGGTTCAGCCCCAGCATTTT	CASNKLQGDRVQPQHF
NA	TRBV6-1	NA	TRBJ2-7	TGTGCCAGCAGTGAAGCGTTAGGGGGTTTCTCCTACGAGCAGTACTTC	CASSEALGGFSYEQYF
NA	TRBV6-4	NA	TRBJ1-2	TGTGCCAGCAGTGAAATGCCAGGGGATGGCTACACCTTC	CASSEMPGDGYTF
TRBD1	TRBV19	NA	TRBJ1-6	TGTGCCAGTAGTGTGGGACAGTATAATTCACCCCTCCACTTT	CASSVGQYNSPLHF
NA	TRBV20-1	NA	TRBJ2-1	TGCAGTGCTAGTGGGCTAGGCCTCAAGAGGTCCTACAATGAGCAGTTCTTC	CSASGLGLKRSYNEQFF
NA	TRBV7-2	few	TRBJ1-2	TGTGCCAGCAGCCTGACAGTTGACTATGGCTACACCTTC	CASSLTVDYGYTF
NA	TRBV27	NA	TRBJ2-2	TGTGCCAGCAGTTTAGGGAGAACCACCGGGGAGCTGTTTTTT	CASSLGRTTGELFF
NA	TRBV7-3	NA	TRBJ2-1	TGTGCCAGCAGCTTAAACGGGGGGCCCTACAATGAGCAGTTCTTC	CASSLNGGPYNEQFF
TRBD1	TRBV28	NA	TRBJ1-2	TGTGCCAGCAGTTTAAACCAGGGGGCGAAGTACACCTTC	CASSLNQGAKYTF
NA	TRBV7-6	NA	TRBJ1-2	TGTGCCAGCAGCTTAGACTTTGCGGGTGGCTACACCTTC	CASSLDFAGGYTF
TRBD2	TRBV29-1	NA	TRBJ2-1	TGCAGCGTTGAAGTGTCGCGGGGGGTTACCTACAATGAGCAGTTCTTC	CSVEVSRGVTYNEQFF
TRBD1	TRBV29-1	NA	TRBJ1-2	TGCAGCGGGACTGGACAGGGGTTTGGCTACACCTTC	CSGTGQGFGYTF
TRBD1	TRBV10-1	few	TRBJ1-5	TGCGCCATTTCAGCGGGACAGGGCAATCAGCCCCAGCATTTT	CAISAGQGNQPQHF
NA	TRBV12-3/TRBV12-4	few	TRBJ1-2	TGTGCCAGCAGTTTGGCGGCGGATGGCTACACCTTC	CASSLAADGYTF
TRBD2	TRBV5-4	NA	TRBJ2-5	TGTGCCAGCAGCGTAGCGGGGGGCCAAGAGACCCAGTACTTC	CASSVAGGQETQYF
TRBD1	TRBV2	NA	TRBJ1-2	TGTGCCAGCAGTGAAGCCGGGACAGGGGAGGATGGCTACACCTTC	CASSEAGTGEDGYTF
NA	TRBV27	once	TRBJ1-2	TGTGCCAGCAGTCCCGAGGGGGGGAGCTATGGCTACACCTTC	CASSPEGGSYGYTF
TRBD1	TRBV25-1	NA	TRBJ1-6	TGTGCCAGCAGTGTAATAAACCCGGGACAGGGAAGGTCACCCCTCCACTTT	CASSVINPGQGRSPLHF
TRBD1	TRBV5-1	few	TRBJ1-5	TGCGCCAGCAGCTCAGACGGGACAGGGGGACAGCCCCAGCATTTT	CASSSDGTGGQPQHF
TRBD2	TRBV28	NA	TRBJ2-7	TGTGCCAGCAGCGACAGTGGACTAGCGGGGGGCGAGCAGTACTTC	CASSDSGLAGGEQYF
NA	TRBV9	NA	TRBJ1-2	TGTGCCAGCAGCGTCGCCAGGGGTAGGGGAGTATATGGCTACACCTTC	CASSVARGRGVYGYTF
NA	TRBV5-1	NA	TRBJ2-7	TGCGCCAGCAGGGTAAATAGTAGGACAGACTACGAGCAGTACTTC	CASRVNSRTDYEQYF
TRBD1	TRBV20-1	NA	TRBJ1-4	TGCAGTGCTAGTAAGGGGGCGAGTGAAAAACTGTTTTTT	CSASKGASEKLFF
TRBD1	TRBV5-1	NA	TRBJ2-5	TGCGCCAGCAGCCCCGGGACAGGGGGCGTCCGGCAAGAGACCCAGTACTTC	CASSPGTGGVRQETQYF
NA	TRBV19	NA	TRBJ1-1	TGTGCCAGTTACCTAGGCCCGGAGAACACTGAAGCTTTCTTT	CASYLGPENTEAFF
NA	TRBV5-1	NA	TRBJ1-2	TGCGCCAGCAGCTTGTCACAGGCCCGCCCTTATGGCTACACCTTC	CASSLSQARPYGYTF
TRBD1	TRBV29-1	NA	TRBJ1-4	TGCAGCGCCCTGGACAGGGGGCGTAATGAAAAACTGTTTTTT	CSALDRGRNEKLFF
NA	TRBV7-2	NA	TRBJ1-4	TGTGCCAGCAGCTTGTCCCAGTCTAATGAAAAACTGTTTTTT	CASSLSQSNEKLFF
NA	TRBV12-3/TRBV12-4	NA	TRBJ2-3	TGTGCCAGCAGCCCCACGAGCGCAGATACGCAGTATTTT	CASSPTSADTQYF
NA	TRBV25-1	once	TRBJ2-7	TGTGCCAGCAGTGTGACAGCGGGCTACGAGCAGTACTTC	CASSVTAGYEQYF
TRBD1	TRBV19	NA	TRBJ1-5	TGTGCCAGTAGTGGACAGGCCGATCAGCCCCAGCATTTT	CASSGQADQPQHF
NA	TRBV10-3	NA	TRBJ1-2	TGTGCCATCAGTGAGACAGGGAACTATGGCTACACCTTC	CAISETGNYGYTF
TRBD1	TRBV4-1	NA	TRBJ2-1	TGCGCCAGCAGCCAAGATAGGACAGGGTCCTACAATGAGCAGTTCTTC	CASSQDRTGSYNEQFF
TRBD1	TRBV10-3	once	TRBJ1-2	TGTGCCATCAGTGACCGAACAGGGGACCGGTATGGCTACACCTTC	CAISDRTGDRYGYTF
NA	TRBV9	NA	TRBJ2-5	TGTGCCAGCAGCGTACGAACAGGCCGACAAGAGACCCAGTACTTC	CASSVRTGRQETQYF
NA	TRBV29-1	NA	TRBJ1-4	TGCAGCGCTGGGGGGAAGGGAGGTGAAAAACTGTTTTTT	CSAGGKGGEKLFF
NA	TRBV6-4	NA	TRBJ1-1	TGTGCCAGCAGTGAACACCTGAACACTGAAGCTTTCTTT	CASSEHLNTEAFF
TRBD1	TRBV6-5	NA	TRBJ1-6	TGTGCCAGCAGCCGGGGACAGGGGTTCTTCCACTTT	CASSRGQGFFHF
NA	TRBV15	NA	TRBJ1-3	TGTGCCACCAGCAGAAGCTCACAGGGTAGAAACACCATATATTTT	CATSRSSQGRNTIYF
TRBD1	TRBV5-8	NA	TRBJ1-2	TGTGCCAGCAGCTCCGAGAGGGACAGACCTAGCTATGGCTACACCTTC	CASSSERDRPSYGYTF
TRBD1	TRBV6-6	NA	TRBJ2-3	TGTGCCAGCAGTCGACAGGGGGCAAGAGATACGCAGTATTTT	CASSRQGARDTQYF
NA	TRBV5-1	NA	TRBJ2-7	TGCGCCAGCAGCCCCGAGGTCGGGGGTCCAACTTACGAGCAGTACTTC	CASSPEVGGPTYEQYF
NA	TRBV5-4	few	TRBJ1-1	TGTGCCAGCAGCTTGGGAGGGAAGACCACTGAAGCTTTCTTT	CASSLGGKTTEAFF